The subject of this entry is one TCR beta chain. The target antigen is unknown. Documented treatment: approximately nine-day PBMC culture with coronavirus spike peptide pools or control peptides (ViraFEST assay). Each well held 2 million or so PBMCs in IL-2 (10 IU/ml) medium with 10 ug/ml peptide pools. The assay that was used to sequence DNA from cultured CD4+ T cells was the Oncomine TCR Beta short-read assay. TCRdb ran MiXCR on the PCR reads and lists one entry per CDR3 protein. The table lists about 14,000 distinct CDR3 sequences, roughly 28% of them singletons. This sample was included in a study of vaccination and CD4 T cells after COVID-19. Background on the study: The convalescents included six males and four females, and among them two were Hispanic while seven were Caucasian. At a median around 70 days (range 14 to 241) after dose two, post-vaccine samples were obtained.

Trimming at V came to 5 bases and at J to 2 bases, leaving 10 bases not matched to a gene. The CDR3 has 17 residues. CDR1 and CDR2 from the germline V gene are SGHRS and YFSETQ. The sequenced sample was cultured CD4+ T cells from blood. The sequence derives from a human donor with COVID-19. V is TRBV5-1 and J is TRBJ2-2; 9 bases match TRBD2. CDR3 sequence reads: CASRYGSGGGNTGELFF. The CDR3 nucleotides read TGCGCCAGCAGATATGGTAGCGGGGGTGGCAACACCGGGGAGCTGTTTTTT.